Sequencing of this T cell receptor beta chain was carried out in a study of blood T cell repertoires in COVID-19. Turning to the study itself: There were acute and convalescent COVID-19 samples, and they came from the United States, Italy and Spain. In each case, the material was cDNA or gDNA derived from T cells, B-cell-depleted T cells, or PBMCs.

In the original workflow: Amplified reference gene primers provided the basis for estimating nucleated cell counts. Here immunoSEQ multiplex PCR was the method, and the copy in TCRdb shows in-frame clones only, minus some. That table supplies the V and J calls and clone size; D and trimming were determined from the DNA. Here the sample spans about 310,000 clones, around 87% being singletons. The V and J ends lost 0 bases and 2 bases, in that order; junction bases with no gene match: 7. Germline V CDR1 and CDR2: LGHDT, YNNKEL (reference sequence). The CDR3 is 18 amino acids. The TCR sequence derives from a man between 18 and 35 years old with active or convalescent COVID-19. This sequence joins TRBV3-1 (or the pseudogene TRBV3-2) and TRBJ2-3, with 11 positions matching TRBD2. Specimen: peripheral blood. CDR3 nucleotide sequence: TGTGCCAGCAGCCAAGAGTGGCTAGCGGGGGGCCCCACAGATACGCAGTATTTT. Translated: CASSQEWLAGGPTDTQYF.